What follows are 23 T cell receptor beta chains derived from one specimen sequenced in a study of graft-versus-host responses after intestinal transplantation. Using immunoSEQ multiplex PCR, the repertoire was profiled, and TCRdb retains in-frame clones only, with some absent. The sample includes around 20,000 clones, roughly 92% of them seen just once. The sequencing here drew on PBMCs, taken 262 days after intestinal transplant. The receptors were sampled from a human patient who received an intestinal transplant, so some T cells may come from the graft donor.

The rearrangement uses TRBV7-3 and TRBJ2-3; 7 positions agree with TRBD1. Germline V CDR1 and CDR2: SGHTA, FQGTGA. The CDR3 extends over 15 amino acids. Trimming took 3 bases from V and 5 from J; bases not matched to a gene: 8. CDR3: CASSFGQGVEDTQYF. The CDR3 coding sequence is TGTGCCAGCAGCTTTGGGCAGGGGGTGGAAGATACGCAGTATTTT.

The CDR3 is CASSEFQGASQPQHF. DNA of the CDR3: TGTGCCAGCAGTGAATTCCAGGGGGCTAGTCAGCCCCAGCATTTT. The chain is built from TRBV6-1 and TRBJ1-5, with 8 positions matching TRBD1. This CDR3 region has 15 residues. The ends lost 2 bases at V and 6 bases at J; junction bases unmatched: 6. From germline, CDR1 is MNHNS and CDR2 SASEGT.

The genes are TRBV28 and TRBJ2-6; 9 bases line up with TRBD1. V was clipped by 5 bases and J by 2 bases; unmatched bases: 1. This CDR3 is built from 15 residues. Germline V gene sequence: CDR1 MDHEN, CDR2 SYDVKM. The CDR3 reads CASSTGGAGANVLTF. CDR3 DNA: TGTGCCAGCAGTACAGGGGGCGCTGGGGCCAACGTCCTGACTTTC.

V is TRBV4-1 and J is TRBJ1-1, with D unresolved. The germline gives CDR1 MGHRA, CDR2 YSYEKL. The CDR3 totals 13 residues. The germline V and J ends were trimmed by 6 bases and 3 bases, with 11 bases remaining between them. The CDR3, as DNA: TGCGCCAGCAGAGAGGAAACTTACACTGAAGCTTTCTTT. As protein: CASREETYTEAFF.

In regard to this clone: One end of the junction does not line up with germline, which may come from a read error. The chain combines TRBV5-3 with TRBJ1-1; D is undetermined. TRBV5-3 is an open reading frame whose function is uncertain. CDR3 length equals 14 residues. Written as DNA, the CDR3 is TGTGCCAGCAGCTTTACTAGCTTGAACACTGAAGCTTTCTTT. This gives the protein CASSFTSLNTEAFF.

The J gene is TRBJ1-6, the V gene TRBV2; 9 positions match TRBD1. CDR1 is SNHLY, CDR2 FYNNEI, per germline. This CDR3 is built from 15 residues. V was clipped by 6 bases and J by 10 bases; unmatched bases: 10. The CDR3: CASSRGQGSGSPLHF. The CDR3 coding sequence is TGTGCCAGCAGCCGGGGACAGGGATCGGGCTCACCCCTCCACTTT.

The chain uses TRBV19 and TRBJ1-5; no clear D gene. Germline V CDR1 and CDR2: LNHDA, SQIVND (reference sequence). The CDR3 runs to 13 residues. V lost 3 bases and J 6 bases, leaving 9 bases between the germline ends. The CDR3 bases are TGTGCCAGTAGTATGGAAGGGTTTCAGCCCCAGCATTTT. This encodes CASSMEGFQPQHF.

The count of this clone is one. Written as DNA, the CDR3 is TGTGCCAGCAGAGAGAGAAAGGCGGGGGACACTGAAGCTTTCTTT. This encodes CASRERKAGDTEAFF. The rearrangement uses TRBV4-2 and TRBJ1-1, with D maybe TRBD1 (5 bases). The V and J ends lost 6 bases and 3 bases respectively, with 17 bases between them. CDR1 and CDR2 (germline): LGHNA, YNFKEQ. The CDR3 totals 15 residues.

V usage is TRBV19 and J usage is TRBJ1-4, with D tentatively TRBD1 (5 bases). The CDR3 sequence is 14 residues long. CDR1 is LNHDA, CDR2 SQIVND, per germline (reference sequence). Trimming pared 4 bases from V and 5 bases from J, leaving 11 bases between. CDR3 loop: CASSRGRANEKLFF. CDR3 DNA: TGTGCCAGTAGTAGGGGGAGAGCCAATGAAAAACTGTTTTTT.

The gene calls are TRBV5-1 and TRBJ2-3; D remains unclear. In germline, CDR1 is SGHRS, CDR2 YFSETQ. The CDR3 contains 12 residues. V was shortened by 0 bases and J by 2 bases, with 1 base between the two germline ends. DNA of the CDR3: TGCGCCAGCAGCTTGGCCACAGATACGCAGTATTTT. Translation: CASSLATDTQYF.

This rearrangement joins TRBV19 to TRBJ2-7; perhaps TRBD2 as D (5 bases). V was clipped by 6 bases and J by 0 bases, with 12 bases between them. This CDR3 comprises 14 residues. Germline V CDR1 and CDR2: LNHDA, SQIVND (reference sequence). In nucleotides, the CDR3 is TGTGCCAGTAGCCCGGGAATTATCTCCTACGAGCAGTACTTC. It encodes CASSPGIISYEQYF.

J is TRBJ2-2 and V is TRBV27, with 7 positions matching TRBD1. CDR3 length: 15 residues. CDR1 is MNHEY and CDR2 is SMNVEV in the germline V gene (reference sequence). V gave up 3 bases and J gave up 3 bases; unmatched junction bases: 4. The CDR3 DNA reads TGTGCCAGCAGTTTCAGGGACAGCTACACCGGGGAGCTGTTTTTT. This codes for CASSFRDSYTGELFF.

V usage is TRBV27 and J usage is TRBJ2-7; 12 nucleotides align to TRBD2. The CDR3 consists of 14 residues. CDR1 is MNHEY and CDR2 is SMNVEV in the germline V gene (reference sequence). The V and J ends lost 6 bases and 3 bases, in that order; junction bases with no gene match: 3. The CDR3 coding sequence is TGTGCCAGCAGCGGACTAGCGGGATTCTACGAGCAGTACTTC. Translating gives CASSGLAGFYEQYF.

The chain carries TRBV19 and TRBJ2-5; D perhaps matches TRBD1 (6 bases). This CDR3 is built from 16 residues. In germline, CDR1 is LNHDA, CDR2 SQIVND (reference sequence). Trimming left V 6 bases short and J 3 bases short, with 20 bases between. CDR3 DNA: TGTGCCAGTAGCTTCCTCACCGGGACACGGAAAGAGACCCAGTACTTC. The encoded protein is CASSFLTGTRKETQYF.

V gene TRBV5-1 combines with J gene TRBJ1-5; TRBD1 might be the D (5 bases). The CDR3 runs 15 residues. Trimming stripped 0 bases from V and 4 bases from J, with 11 bases between. CDR1 is SGHRS and CDR2 is YFSETQ in the germline V gene. CDR3 in DNA: TGCGCCAGCAGCTTGGGCTCAGGGAGGAATCAGCCCCAGCATTTT. Protein sequence: CASSLGSGRNQPQHF.

V usage is TRBV7-9 and J usage is TRBJ2-1, with D perhaps TRBD2 (5 bases). The germline gives CDR1 SEHNR, CDR2 FQNEAQ (reference sequence). CDR3 size: 12 residues. V was pared by 1 base and J by 9 bases, with 7 bases between. DNA for the CDR3: TGTGCCAGCAGCTTAGTCCGGGGTGAGCAGTTCTTC. It is translated as CASSLVRGEQFF. The full variable domain, rest sourced from reference TRBV7-9 and TRBJ2-1, is DTGVSQNPRHKITKRGQNVTFRCDPISEHNRLYWYRQTLGQGPEFLTYFQNEAQLEKSRLLSDRFSAERPKGSFSTLEIQRTEQGDSAMYLCASSLVRGEQFFGPGTRLTVL.

This chain joins TRBV5-1 and TRBJ1-4, with D possibly being TRBD1 (5 bases). The V and J ends lost 0 bases and 6 bases respectively, with 12 bases between them. The CDR3 spans 15 residues. Germline CDR1 is SGHRS and CDR2 is YFSETQ. Here the CDR3 reads CASSLGATADEKLFF. Written as DNA, the CDR3 is TGCGCCAGCAGCTTGGGCGCGACAGCTGATGAAAAACTGTTTTTT.

The chain links TRBV7-9 to TRBJ2-1; 10 bases match TRBD2. The CDR3 runs 15 residues. From germline, CDR1 is SEHNR and CDR2 FQNEAQ (reference sequence). Germline trimming cut 6 bases from V and 5 bases from J; bases unmatched to any gene: 7. The chain's CDR3 is CASSFPGTSDNEQFF. CDR3 DNA sequence: TGTGCCAGCAGTTTCCCCGGGACTAGCGACAATGAGCAGTTCTTC.

CDR3 nucleotide sequence: TGTGCCAGCAGCTTAGTTATAGCGGGAACCTCCTACGATGACAATGAGCAGTTCTTC. Its protein product is CASSLVIAGTSYDDNEQFF. The chain is built from TRBV7-6 and TRBJ2-1, with 8 bases that match TRBD2. V was pared by 1 base and J by 5 bases, with 16 bases of the junction left unmatched. CDR1 and CDR2 (germline): SGHVS, FNYEAQ. This CDR3 is 19 amino acids long.

The gene calls are TRBV2 and TRBJ2-3; D is uncertain. V was clipped by 4 bases and J by 4 bases, with 15 bases between them. CDR3 length: 15 amino acids. The germline CDR1 and CDR2 sequences are SNHLY and FYNNEI. The CDR3 loop is CASSAFSVGADTQYF. DNA of the CDR3: TGTGCCAGCAGTGCTTTTTCAGTAGGCGCAGATACGCAGTATTTT.

This sequence joins TRBV28 and TRBJ1-3, with TRBD1 as a possible D gene (5 bases). Trimming cost V 2 bases and J 3 bases, with 11 bases left between them. The CDR3 is made up of 15 amino acids. Germline V gene lookup returns CDR1 MDHEN and CDR2 SYDVKM. The CDR3 loop reads CASSLIQGSGNTIYF. The CDR3, as DNA: TGTGCCAGCAGTTTAATCCAGGGAAGTGGAAACACCATATATTTT.

The rearrangement uses TRBV6-1 and TRBJ1-1; D gene ambiguous. The CDR3 covers 14 residues. V was shortened by 6 bases and J by 1 base, with 12 bases between the two germline ends. Germline CDR1 and CDR2: MNHNS and SASEGT. The CDR3 here is CASRKTDGNTEAFF. The DNA of the CDR3 is TGTGCCAGCAGAAAGACCGACGGGAACACTGAAGCTTTCTTT.

The chain couples TRBV10-3 to TRBJ1-1; D uncertain. The germline gives CDR1 ENHRY, CDR2 SYGVKD. The V end was cut by 3 bases, the J end by 3 bases, with 8 bases between. The CDR3 is 13 amino acids. The CDR3 DNA follows: TGTGCCATCAGTGACAACGTGGACACTGAAGCTTTCTTT. Translated, it gives CAISDNVDTEAFF.